Below, 8 T cell receptor beta chains from the same sample are listed, as sequenced in a study of CD8 T cells in Susac syndrome. Roughly 0.45 to 1 ug RNA was reverse transcribed with random hexamers. TCRdb used MiXCR to reprocess the immunoSEQ multiplex PCR reads, holding one entry per CDR3 protein. The sample contains 100,000 to 150,000 distinct CDR3 sequences, approximately 96% of which appear only once. Sequencing input: CD8+ T cells from PBMCs. The source is a human donor with Susac syndrome.

The chain links TRBV3-1 to TRBJ2-7; no definite D call. Per the germline V gene, CDR1 is LGHDT and CDR2 is YNNKEL (reference sequence). Between the trimmed V and J ends, which lost 2 bases and 6 bases, there was a span of 17 bases. The CDR3 spans 15 residues. The CDR3 DNA reads as TGTGCCAGCAGCCAAACATCAGAAAACCGGCCCGAGCAGTACTTC. Translated, it gives CASSQTSENRPEQYF.

The chain has TRBV11-2 and TRBJ2-3; the D gene is possibly TRBD1 (5 bases). Germline CDR1 is SGHAT and CDR2 is FQNNGV. The CDR3 consists of 12 residues. Trimming left V 6 bases short and J 7 bases short, with 11 bases between. CDR3 in amino acids: CASRFRDYTQYF. CDR3 in DNA: TGTGCCAGCAGGTTCAGGGATTATACGCAGTATTTT.

This rearrangement joins TRBV9 to TRBJ2-1; unclear D gene. This CDR3 is 13 amino acids long. Trimming cost V 0 bases and J 10 bases, with 11 bases left between them. Germline CDR1 reads SGDLS; CDR2 reads YYNGEE. The CDR3 loop reads CASSVATGTEQFF. CDR3 sequence (DNA): TGTGCCAGCAGCGTAGCTACTGGAACCGAGCAGTTCTTC.

The genes are TRBV11-3 and TRBJ2-1; TRBD1 might be the D (6 bases). Trimming stripped 6 bases from V and 15 bases from J, with 18 bases between. This CDR3 is 12 amino acids long. Germline V gene lookup returns CDR1 SGHNT and CDR2 YENEEA. CDR3 coding DNA: TGTGCCAGCAGAGTTCCCCCAGGACAGCCGTTCTTC. Its translation is CASRVPPGQPFF.

This sequence joins TRBV5-1 and TRBJ1-1; possible D gene TRBD1, 5 bases. CDR3 length equals 16 residues. The V gene lost 3 bases and the J gene lost 2 bases, with 17 bases spanning the gap. Germline CDR1 is SGHRS and CDR2 is YFSETQ. CDR3 residues: CASSWGGARANTEAFF. CDR3 DNA sequence: TGCGCCAGCAGCTGGGGCGGGGCTCGGGCTAACACTGAAGCTTTCTTT.

This chain uses TRBV4-1 with TRBJ2-1; 8 positions agree with TRBD2. V was clipped by 0 bases and J by 3 bases; unmatched bases: 7. This CDR3 has 17 amino acids. Per germline, CDR1 MGHRA and CDR2 YSYEKL. The CDR3 nucleotides are TGCGCCAGCAGCCAAGAAGGGTCAGCGGGGGTCTACAATGAGCAGTTCTTC. Amino acid sequence: CASSQEGSAGVYNEQFF.

The chain uses TRBV10-3 and TRBJ1-4; no clear D. V lost 2 bases, J lost 0 bases, and 4 bases lay in between. The CDR3 extends over 14 amino acids. The germline V gene has CDR1 ENHRY and CDR2 SYGVKD. This CDR3 is CAISESPTNEKLFF. The CDR3 DNA sequence: TGTGCCATCAGTGAGAGCCCAACTAATGAAAAACTGTTTTTT.

V gene TRBV6-5 combines with J gene TRBJ2-6, with D unresolved. This CDR3 comprises 14 residues. Deletions cut 6 bases from V and 1 base from J, with 7 bases between. Germline V CDR1 and CDR2: MNHEY, SVGAGI. CDR3 sequence (DNA): TGTGCCAGCAGGGTGGGATCTGGGGCCAACGTCCTGACTTTC. This sequence encodes CASRVGSGANVLTF.